Sequencing of this TCR beta chain was carried out in a study of early stage breast cancer tumors. Each sample had two DNA replicates, 0.5 to 0.65 ug blood or around 1.4 ug tissue. Assay used: immunoSEQ multiplex PCR; TCRdb lists only in-frame clones, some missing. Seen here are about 36,000 clones, roughly 70% observed once, and the top ten hold 6.5% to 8%. Overall study results and limits: Compared with adjacent normal breast tissue, tumors showed 2 to 2.5-fold greater T cell density and higher clonality. Tumor and normal breast were distinguished via blood comparison in 14 of 16 patients.

This CDR3 is 14 amino acids long. Germline lookup yields CDR1 SGHRS and CDR2 YFSETQ. The V and J ends lost 5 bases and 4 bases, in that order; junction bases with no gene match: 6. As regards this clone: The antigen remains unidentified.

Input material: blood. This chain joins TRBV5-1 and TRBJ1-2; 9 nucleotides line up with TRBD1. The sequence derives from a person between 55 and 70 years old with breast cancer. The CDR3 loop is CASRTGTGSYGYTF. In DNA, the CDR3 is TGCGCCAGCAGAACCGGGACAGGGAGCTATGGCTACACCTTC.